This T cell receptor beta chain stems from a study of T cells in narcolepsy. About the study: Patients with NT1 or NT2 and healthy control donors were enrolled. Study outcomes and limitations: Autoreactive HCRT-specific and TRIB2-specific clonotypes were marked in same-patient CSF-versus-blood CD4+ comparisons. Some memory CD4+ repertoires had no autoreactive clone sequences. Healthy controls reportedly lacked the autoreactive clonotypes serially found in patients' blood.

The germline V gene encodes CDR1 KGHSH and CDR2 LQKENI. V was trimmed by 2 bases and J by 7 bases, leaving 14 bases between them. The CDR3 totals 14 residues. Note on this clone: Antigen unknown.

The method was immunoSEQ multiplex PCR; TCRdb's version includes in-frame clones alone and lacks a portion of them. The sample yields more than 25,000 clones, about four fifths seen once. The clonotype originates from a human donor in good health. The material sequenced was memory (CD45RA-) CD4+ T cells from blood. V gene TRBV18 combines with J gene TRBJ1-1; D not resolved. The CDR3 nucleotides are TGTGCCAGCTCACCAGGGGTAGGACGCGATGAAGCTTTCTTT. Translation gives CASSPGVGRDEAFF. The full variable domain, its missing parts supplied by reference TRBV18 and TRBJ1-1, is NAGVMQNPRHLVRRRGQEARLRCSPMKGHSHVYWYRQLPEEGLKFMVYLQKENIIDESGMPKERFSAEFPKEGPSILRIQQVVRGDSAAYFCASSPGVGRDEAFFGQGTRLTVV.